This T cell receptor (beta chain) appears in the sequencing data of a study of T cell changes during pregnancy in multiple sclerosis. Germline-derived CDR1 and CDR2 are SEHNR and FQNEAQ (reference sequence). The CDR3 contains 11 residues. Trimming cost V 11 bases and J 4 bases, with 8 bases left between them. Only in-frame clones appear in the TCRdb table, and some are missing; sequencing was by immunoSEQ multiplex PCR. The data contain about 98,000 clones, around 92% of them seen just once; the ten biggest clones take up roughly 2%. This TCR was recovered from a female donor in good health, enrolled as a control in a pregnancy study. V usage is TRBV7-9 and J usage is TRBJ2-2; D perhaps matches TRBD2 (6 bases). This specimen consisted of peripheral blood, obtained after pregnancy. The CDR3 sequence is CALGGTGELFF. The CDR3 DNA follows: TGTGCCCTGGGGGGCACCGGGGAGCTGTTTTTT. Filled out from reference TRBV7-9 and TRBJ2-2, the complete variable domain reads DTGVSQNPRHKITKRGQNVTFRCDPISEHNRLYWYRQTLGQGPEFLTYFQNEAQLEKSRLLSDRFSAERPKGSFSTLEIQRTEQGDSAMYLCALGGTGELFFGEGSRLTVL.